Below are 5 T cell receptor beta chains sequenced from a single sample in a study of blood T cells in healthy people across ages (dated by TCRdb to the mid-2010s). The protocol used for the library was 5' RACE. Sequencer: Illumina HiSeq 2500. A second PCR of roughly 7 to 12 cycles was performed with a sample-barcoded 5' primer and a J-beta primer mix. TCRdb reprocessing: public reads trimmed at Q25 with fastp, clones called with MiXCR, in-frame beta chains kept. Rows matching on CDR3 protein sequence are summarized as one entry with the most common DNA and genes. Recorded for this sample are over 1,500,000 distinct CDR3 sequences; around 50% of them occurred a single time. The top ten clones comprise approximately 2.1% of the sample. Sequenced: blood. These receptors originate from a woman aged 40 to 50 in good health.

The J gene is TRBJ1-1, the V gene TRBV4-3; 7 nucleotides line up with TRBD1. V was pared by 4 bases and J by 3 bases, with 8 bases of the junction left unmatched. The length of the CDR3 is 15 residues. From germline, CDR1 is LGHNA and CDR2 YSLEER. The CDR3 DNA follows: TGCGCCAGCAGCCGGGCGACAGGGATTGACACTGAAGCTTTCTTT. Translated: CASSRATGIDTEAFF.

The sample holds one count of this clonotype. One junction end does not reproduce the germline sequence, and a read error may be involved. The chain combines TRBV4-2 with TRBJ2-6; 12 nucleotides agree with TRBD1. CDR3 length: 18 residues. Germline loops: CDR1 LGHNA, CDR2 YNFKEQ. In DNA form, the CDR3 reads TGTGCCTGCAGCCAAGTGGGACAGGGGGCGTTGGCGGCCAACGTCCTGACTTTC. This encodes CACSQVGQGALAANVLTF.

The V call is TRBV12-3 or TRBV12-4, the J call TRBJ2-5, with 10 bases lining up with TRBD1. CDR3 length: 15 residues. Trimming cost V 5 bases and J 4 bases; bases outside gene matches: 7. The CDR3 nucleotides are TGTGCCAGCAGTCACGGACAGGGGGGCGGAGAGACCCAGTACTTC. Translation: CASSHGQGGGETQYF.

CDR3 in amino acids: CASSLNRVTEYNYGYTF. The CDR3 region has the DNA TGTGCCAGCAGCTTAAACCGCGTGACAGAATATAACTATGGCTACACCTTC. The V and J genes are TRBV7-9 and TRBJ1-2; tentative D call: TRBD1 (5 bases). Trimming shortened V by 2 bases and J by 1 base, and 17 bases separated the two germline ends. CDR3 size: 17 residues. Germline V gene sequence: CDR1 SEHNR, CDR2 FQNEAQ (reference sequence).

In this sample, this clonotype turned up a few times. This rearrangement joins TRBV28 to TRBJ2-7, with 9 bases that match TRBD1. V was clipped by 5 bases and J by 6 bases; unmatched bases: 14. The CDR3 extends over 16 amino acids. The germline gives CDR1 MDHEN, CDR2 SYDVKM. The CDR3 is CASSRGQGSSSSEQYF. CDR3 sequence (DNA): TGTGCCAGCAGTCGAGGACAGGGGAGTTCTTCTAGCGAGCAGTACTTC.